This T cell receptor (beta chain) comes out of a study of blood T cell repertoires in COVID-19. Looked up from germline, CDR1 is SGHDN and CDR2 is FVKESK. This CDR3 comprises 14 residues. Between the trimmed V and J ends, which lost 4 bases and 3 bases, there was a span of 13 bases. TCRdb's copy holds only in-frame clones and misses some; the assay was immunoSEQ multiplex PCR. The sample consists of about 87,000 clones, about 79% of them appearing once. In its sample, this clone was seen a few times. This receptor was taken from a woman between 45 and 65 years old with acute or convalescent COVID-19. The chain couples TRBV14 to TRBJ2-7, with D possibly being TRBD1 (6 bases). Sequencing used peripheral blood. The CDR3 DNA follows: TGTGCCAGCAGCCCGGAAGGGGGTAACTACGAGCAGTACTTC. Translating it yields CASSPEGGNYEQYF.